The rows below give T cell receptor beta chains drawn from one sample of a study of post-analysis software for immune sequencing data. TCRdb fed the PCR reads into MiXCR, producing one record per CDR3 protein. The sample records fewer than 850,000 distinct CDR3 sequences, 46% being singletons. The sample taken for sequencing was blood. The receptors were sampled from a girl between 10 and 17 years old with multiple sclerosis. Both conserved end residues are part of each CDR3. A D gene is named only where the DNA matches it firmly. Clone size is not always given. Where it is, it says once, few, many or a class for expanded clones.

V: TRBV6-2/TRBV6-3; D: TRBD1; size: few; J: TRBJ2-5; DNA: TGTGCCAGCAGTTACCTACAGGGGTCGGAGACCCAGTACTTC; CDR3: CASSYLQGSETQYF
V: TRBV5-1; D: TRBD2; size: -; J: TRBJ2-7; DNA: TGCGCCAGCAGCTTGGGATCACTAGCGGGAGGGGAGGTGGATAGCGAGCAGTACTTC; CDR3: CASSLGSLAGGEVDSEQYF
V: TRBV28; D: -; size: -; J: TRBJ2-7; DNA: TGTGCCAGCAGTCTCCCCGGGACACCTCTCTACGAGCAGTACTTC; CDR3: CASSLPGTPLYEQYF
V: TRBV7-9; D: -; size: -; J: TRBJ2-7; DNA: TGTGCCAGCAGCCTCGGGACGGCGAACAACGAGCAGTACTTC; CDR3: CASSLGTANNEQYF
V: TRBV6-1; D: TRBD2; size: few; J: TRBJ2-1; DNA: TGTGTCAGCAGGCCCCCAAGGACTAGCGGGAGTTTAAGGGGCTACAATGAGCAGTTCTTC; CDR3: CVSRPPRTSGSLRGYNEQFF
V: TRBV29-1; D: TRBD1; size: few; J: TRBJ2-5; DNA: TGCAGCGTCCCCAGGGGGCGAGAGACCCAGTACTTC; CDR3: CSVPRGRETQYF
V: TRBV10-1; D: TRBD2; size: few; J: TRBJ2-1; DNA: TGCGCCTCCACTAGCGGGAGGGCCGATGAGCAGTTCTTC; CDR3: CASTSGRADEQFF
V: TRBV11-3; D: -; size: few; J: TRBJ2-3; DNA: TGTGCCAGCAGCTTAGATCAAGGGGGACCGGGGCGCACAGATACGCAGTATTTT; CDR3: CASSLDQGGPGRTDTQYF
V: TRBV6-1; D: -; size: few; J: TRBJ1-6; DNA: TGTGCCAGCAGTGAAGCGAGGGCAAATTCACCCCTCCACTTT; CDR3: CASSEARANSPLHF
V: TRBV12-3/TRBV12-4; D: -; size: few; J: TRBJ2-1; DNA: TGTGCCAGCACCATAGCGCCTAGCCACAATGAGCAGTTCTTC; CDR3: CASTIAPSHNEQFF
V: TRBV12-3/TRBV12-4; D: -; size: -; J: TRBJ2-5; DNA: TGTGCCAGCAGTTTGGAGCCTCCGGCACGAGAGACCCAGTACTTC; CDR3: CASSLEPPARETQYF